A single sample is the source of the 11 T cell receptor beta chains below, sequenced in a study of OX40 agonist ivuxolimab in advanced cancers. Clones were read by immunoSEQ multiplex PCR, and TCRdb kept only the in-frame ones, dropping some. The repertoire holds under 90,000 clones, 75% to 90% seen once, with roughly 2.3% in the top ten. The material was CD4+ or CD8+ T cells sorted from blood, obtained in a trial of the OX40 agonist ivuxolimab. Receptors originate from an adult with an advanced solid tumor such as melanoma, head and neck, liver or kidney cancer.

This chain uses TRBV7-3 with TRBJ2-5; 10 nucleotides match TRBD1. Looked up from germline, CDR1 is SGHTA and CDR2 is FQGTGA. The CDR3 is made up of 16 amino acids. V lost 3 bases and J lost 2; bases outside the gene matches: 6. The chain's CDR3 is CASSFGTGAKQETQYF. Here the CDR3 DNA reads TGTGCCAGCAGCTTCGGGACAGGGGCTAAACAAGAGACCCAGTACTTC.

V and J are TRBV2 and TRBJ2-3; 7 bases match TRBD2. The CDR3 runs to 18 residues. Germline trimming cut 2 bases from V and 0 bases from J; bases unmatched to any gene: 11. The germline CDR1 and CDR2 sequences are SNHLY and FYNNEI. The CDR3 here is CASSEKALGLHSTDTQYF. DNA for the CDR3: TGTGCCAGCAGTGAAAAGGCCCTGGGACTACATAGCACAGATACGCAGTATTTT. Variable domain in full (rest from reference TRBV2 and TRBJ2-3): EPEVTQTPSHQVTQMGQEVILRCVPISNHLYFYWYRQILGQKVEFLVSFYNNEISEKSEIFDDQFSVERPDGSNFTLKIRSTKLEDSAMYFCASSEKALGLHSTDTQYFGPGTRLTVL.

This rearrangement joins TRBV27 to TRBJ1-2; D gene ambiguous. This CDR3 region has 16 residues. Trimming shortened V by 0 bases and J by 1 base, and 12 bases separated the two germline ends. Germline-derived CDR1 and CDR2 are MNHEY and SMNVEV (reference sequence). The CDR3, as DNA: TGTGCCAGCAGTTTATCTGGCAGCATGAATAACTATGGCTACACCTTC. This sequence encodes CASSLSGSMNNYGYTF.

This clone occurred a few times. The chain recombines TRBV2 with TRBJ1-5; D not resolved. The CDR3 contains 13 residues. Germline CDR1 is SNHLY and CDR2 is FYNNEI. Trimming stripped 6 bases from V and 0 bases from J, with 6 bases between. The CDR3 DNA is TGTGCCAGCAGGGCCTTTAGCAATCAGCCCCAGCATTTT. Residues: CASRAFSNQPQHF. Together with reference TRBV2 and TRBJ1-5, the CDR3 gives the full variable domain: EPEVTQTPSHQVTQMGQEVILRCVPISNHLYFYWYRQILGQKVEFLVSFYNNEISEKSEIFDDQFSVERPDGSNFTLKIRSTKLEDSAMYFCASRAFSNQPQHFGDGTRLSIL.

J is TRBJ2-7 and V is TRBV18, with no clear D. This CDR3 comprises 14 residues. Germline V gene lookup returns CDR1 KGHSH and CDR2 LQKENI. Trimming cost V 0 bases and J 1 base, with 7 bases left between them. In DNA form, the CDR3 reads TGTGCCAGCTCACCACCGGGCCATTCCTACGAGCAGTACTTC. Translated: CASSPPGHSYEQYF.

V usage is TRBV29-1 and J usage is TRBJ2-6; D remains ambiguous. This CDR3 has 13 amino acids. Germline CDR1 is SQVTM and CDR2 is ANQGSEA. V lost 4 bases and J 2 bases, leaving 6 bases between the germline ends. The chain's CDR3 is CSVVATGANVLTF. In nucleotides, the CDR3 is TGCAGCGTTGTTGCGACTGGGGCCAACGTCCTGACTTTC.

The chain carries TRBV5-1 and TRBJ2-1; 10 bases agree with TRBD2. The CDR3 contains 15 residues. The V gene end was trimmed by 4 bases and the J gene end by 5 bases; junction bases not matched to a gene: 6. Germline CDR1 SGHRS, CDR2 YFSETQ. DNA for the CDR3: TGCGCCAGCAGCGGTTATCTAGCGGGGGACAATGAGCAGTTCTTC. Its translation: CASSGYLAGDNEQFF. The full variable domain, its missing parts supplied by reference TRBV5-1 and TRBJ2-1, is KAGVTQTPRYLIKTRGQQVTLSCSPISGHRSVSWYQQTPGQGLQFLFEYFSETQRNKGNFPGRFSGRQFSNSRSEMNVSTLELGDSALYLCASSGYLAGDNEQFFGPGTRLTVL.

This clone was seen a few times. The CDR3 region has the DNA TGCAGCGAATATTTCTCACAGCCCCAGCATTTT. It codes for CSEYFSQPQHF. The rearrangement links TRBV29-1 to TRBJ1-5; unclear D gene. Deletions cut 7 bases from V and 7 bases from J, with 11 bases between. Germline loops: CDR1 SQVTM, CDR2 ANQGSEA. The CDR3 covers 11 residues.

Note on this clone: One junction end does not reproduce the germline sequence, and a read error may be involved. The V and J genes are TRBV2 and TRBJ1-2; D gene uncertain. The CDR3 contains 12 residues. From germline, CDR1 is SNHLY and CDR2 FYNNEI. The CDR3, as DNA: TGTGCCAGCAGTGAGTTGAGGTGGGCCATTCTCTTC. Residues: CASSELRWAILF.

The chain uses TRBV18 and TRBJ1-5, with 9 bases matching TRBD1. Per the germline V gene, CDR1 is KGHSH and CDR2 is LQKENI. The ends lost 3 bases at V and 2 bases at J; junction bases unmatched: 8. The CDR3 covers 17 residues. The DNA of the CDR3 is TGTGCCAGCTCACCCGGGACAGGGTCTATGGGCAATCAGCCCCAGCATTTT. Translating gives CASSPGTGSMGNQPQHF.

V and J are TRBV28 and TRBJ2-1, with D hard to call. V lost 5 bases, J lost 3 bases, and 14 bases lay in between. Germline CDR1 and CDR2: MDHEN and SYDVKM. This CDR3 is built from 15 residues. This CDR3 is CASSKPRTDYNEQFF. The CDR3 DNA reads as TGTGCCAGCAGTAAGCCTCGGACGGACTACAATGAGCAGTTCTTC.